This TCR beta chain was obtained from a study of cytomegalovirus exposure and HLA in healthy donors. Study in general: Sequencing of 150 million to 200 million T cells in an earlier analysis found 95 million to 120 million unique TCR beta sequences. Study conclusions and caveats: The sole available immune exposure information was CMV serostatus. Trimming of TCR beta V- and J-genes showed a link, identified in a later analysis, to a missense DCLRE1C variant.

Of note for this clone: Antigen specificity is unknown.

Researchers ran the PCR with 60 Vbeta and 13 Jbeta primers. Assay: immunoSEQ multiplex PCR; the TCRdb copy retains only in-frame clones and omits some. The sample yields tens of thousands of clones, of which the top ten take up about 4%. V dropped 4 bases and J dropped 6 bases, with 7 bases sitting between them. There are 12 residues in the CDR3. The germline V gene encodes CDR1 MNHEY and CDR2 SMNVEV (reference sequence). The gene calls are TRBV27 and TRBJ2-1, with D possibly being TRBD1 (5 bases). This clonotype originated in a female donor in good health and CMV-seropositive. The material sequenced was PBMCs. DNA of the CDR3: TGTGCCAGCAGTTGGGGCCTCAATGAGCAGTTCTTC. Translating gives CASSWGLNEQFF.